The 4 T cell receptor beta chains presented below share a single source sample, sequenced in a study of CD8+ T cells in alopecia areata. TCR sequencing used cDNA made by reverse transcription of extracted RNA. Sequencing was performed with immunoSEQ multiplex PCR; in TCRdb, only in-frame clones are kept and a portion is missing. This table holds 30,000 to 35,000 clones, around 50% found once. Sequencing used NKG2D-high CD8+ T cells sorted from blood. The receptors were sampled from a human donor with alopecia areata.

This sequence joins TRBV23-1 and TRBJ2-1; the D gene is possibly TRBD2 (6 bases). TRBV23-1 is filed as an ORF, its function uncertain. This CDR3 spans 12 amino acids. V dropped 6 bases and J dropped 16 bases, with 19 bases sitting between them. The CDR3 loop is CASRHEGMGGFF. The CDR3 DNA follows: TGCGCCAGCAGGCACGAGGGAATGGGGGGATTCTTC.

This clone showed up just a few times. This chain joins TRBV7-2 and TRBJ2-2; 8 nucleotides match TRBD2. CDR1 and CDR2 from the germline V gene are SGHTA and FQGNSA. This CDR3 has 16 amino acids. J gave up 5 bases and V 3 bases, and 8 bases lay outside the gene matches. The CDR3 loop reads CASSLSSGARTGELFF. The DNA of the CDR3 is TGTGCCAGCAGCTTGAGTAGCGGGGCCCGGACCGGGGAGCTGTTTTTT.

The chain uses TRBV6-6 and TRBJ2-2, with 9 bases fitting TRBD1. Germline CDR1 and CDR2: MNHNY and SVGAGI (reference sequence). V lost 6 bases, J lost 5 bases, and 4 bases stayed unmatched. The CDR3 spans 14 residues. In DNA form, the CDR3 reads TGTGCCAGCAGCCAACAGGGGGCTACCGGGGAGCTGTTTTTT. Encoded protein: CASSQQGATGELFF.

The V call is TRBV2, the J call TRBJ2-7, with TRBD1 identical over 7 bases. V lost 1 base, J lost 3 bases, and 12 bases stayed unmatched. The CDR3 loop spans 17 amino acids. The germline V gene encodes CDR1 SNHLY and CDR2 FYNNEI. CDR3 protein: CASSEGGWTGEFYEQYF. DNA of the CDR3: TGTGCCAGCAGTGAAGGGGGTTGGACAGGAGAGTTCTACGAGCAGTACTTC.